These T cell receptor beta chains were read from a single sample in a study of T cell responses to AZD1222 COVID-19 vaccine. Assay used: immunoSEQ multiplex PCR; TCRdb lists only in-frame clones, some missing. This sample has approximately 110,000 clones; 70% to 90% occur once, and the top ten carry 2% to 2.5%. Source: peripheral blood, taken 28 days after the second AZD1222 dose. The receptor source for this set is an adult who received the AZD1222 COVID-19 vaccine. The conserved cysteine and the conserved F or W are not part of the CDR3 here.

>TRBJ1-6|TRBV6-1
ASSDSSNSPLH
>TRBJ1-2|TRBV27
ASRADRGRNGYT
>TRBJ2-1|TRBV2
ASGLNNEQF
>TRBJ1-1|TRBV25-1
ASSVSGSNTEAF
>TRBJ2-4|TRBV29-1
SVVGGGTNIQY
>TRBJ1-3|TRBV4-1
ASSQEGDTIY
>TRBJ2-7|TRBV29-1
SVGFRGQEQY
>TRBJ1-3|TRBV6-5
ASSYGVNSGNTIY
>TRBJ2-5|TRBV3-1/TRBV3-2
ASSQVLAGVGQETQY
>TRBJ2-7|TRBV5-1
ASSLGGTGDNEQY
>TRBJ2-1|TRBV7-8
ASSLVPGQVRGRDEQF
>TRBJ2-1|TRBV5-1
ASSGGTSISNEQF
>TRBJ2-3|TRBV5-1
ASRFGGITDTQY
>TRBJ1-1|TRBV28
ASSSTVNTEAF
>TRBJ2-5|TRBV29-1
SASGGQAQETQY
>TRBJ1-1|TRBV9
ASSVGLGQVNTEAF
>TRBJ2-7|TRBV3-1/TRBV3-2
ASSQDYPGDPHEQY
>TRBJ1-5|TRBV6-5
ASRPGRGSQPQH
>TRBJ1-1|TRBV12-2
ASRLEDALEAF
>TRBJ2-7|TRBV6-5
ASQRDRSYEQY
>TRBJ1-5|TRBV7-9
ASSLGGASNQPQH
>TRBJ1-1|TRBV4-3
ASSQNDRGLGTTEAF
>TRBJ2-7|TRBV24-1
ATSDRGSYEQY
>TRBJ2-5|TRBV7-2
ASSRGLAGVLETQY